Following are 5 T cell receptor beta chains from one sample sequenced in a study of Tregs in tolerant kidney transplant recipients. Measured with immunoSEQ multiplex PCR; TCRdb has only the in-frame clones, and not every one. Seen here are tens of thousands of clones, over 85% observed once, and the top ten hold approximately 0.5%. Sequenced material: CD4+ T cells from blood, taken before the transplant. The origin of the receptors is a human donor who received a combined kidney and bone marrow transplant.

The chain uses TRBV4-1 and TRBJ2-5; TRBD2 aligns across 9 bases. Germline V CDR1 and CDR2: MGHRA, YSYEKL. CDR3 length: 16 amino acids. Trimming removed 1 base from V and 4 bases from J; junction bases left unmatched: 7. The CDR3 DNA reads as TGCGCCAGCAGCCAAGGGACGGCGGGGGGGAGAGAGACCCAGTACTTC. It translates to CASSQGTAGGRETQYF.

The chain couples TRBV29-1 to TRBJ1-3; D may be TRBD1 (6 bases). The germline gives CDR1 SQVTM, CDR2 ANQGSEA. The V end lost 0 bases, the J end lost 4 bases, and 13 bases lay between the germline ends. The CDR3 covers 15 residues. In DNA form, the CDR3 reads TGCAGCGTTGAAGATTTAAAGGGGGGGGGAAACACCATATATTTT. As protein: CSVEDLKGGGNTIYF.

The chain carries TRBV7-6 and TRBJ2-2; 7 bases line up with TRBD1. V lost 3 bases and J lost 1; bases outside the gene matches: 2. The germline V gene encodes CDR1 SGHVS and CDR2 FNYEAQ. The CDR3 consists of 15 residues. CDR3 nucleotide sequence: TGTGCCAGCAGCTTCCGACAGGGGAACACCGGGGAGCTGTTTTTT. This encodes CASSFRQGNTGELFF.

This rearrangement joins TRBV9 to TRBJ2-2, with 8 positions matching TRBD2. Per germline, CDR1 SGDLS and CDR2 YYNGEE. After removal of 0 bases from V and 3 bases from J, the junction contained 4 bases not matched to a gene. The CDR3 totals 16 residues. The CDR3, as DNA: TGTGCCAGCAGCGTAGGGGGTAGCGGGGACACCGGGGAGCTGTTTTTT. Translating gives CASSVGGSGDTGELFF.

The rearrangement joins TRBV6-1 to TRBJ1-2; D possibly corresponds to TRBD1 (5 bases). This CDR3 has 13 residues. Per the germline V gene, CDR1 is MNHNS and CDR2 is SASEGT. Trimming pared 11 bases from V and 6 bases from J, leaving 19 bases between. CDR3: CAADPGWKDGYTF. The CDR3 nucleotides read TGTGCCGCAGATCCAGGGTGGAAAGATGGCTACACCTTC.